These T cell receptor beta chains were read from a single sample in a study of blood T cell repertoires in COVID-19. Sequencing was performed with immunoSEQ multiplex PCR; in TCRdb, only in-frame clones are kept and a portion is missing. This sample has fewer than 200,000 clones, with 65% to 85% found just once. The material sequenced was peripheral blood. The receptors originated from a woman of 80 years or more with acute or convalescent COVID-19. The CDR3 runs from the conserved cysteine through the conserved F or W. A D gene is named only where the DNA matches it firmly. Some rows have no size entry. The others give once, few or many, or a class for an expanded clone.

size | J | V | D | CDR3 | DNA
- | TRBJ2-1 | TRBV9 | - | CASSSDQVSSYNEQFF | TGTGCCAGCAGCTCCGATCAGGTGAGCTCCTACAATGAGCAGTTCTTC
- | TRBJ1-6 | TRBV2 | - | CASSGKSGGLLNSPLHF | TGTGCCAGCAGTGGAAAGTCGGGGGGACTTCTGAATTCACCCCTCCACTTT
few | TRBJ1-5 | TRBV19 | TRBD1 | CASSIQGAKPQHF | TGTGCCAGTAGTATTCAGGGGGCGAAGCCCCAGCATTTT
- | TRBJ2-1 | TRBV25-1 | TRBD1 | CASSESGTQGLDEQFF | TGTGCCAGCAGTGAATCGGGGACACAGGGGTTGGATGAGCAGTTCTTC
- | TRBJ1-5 | TRBV6-5 | - | CASRVGGNSNQPQHF | TGTGCCAGCAGGGTGGGGGGGAATAGCAATCAGCCCCAGCATTTT
- | TRBJ1-2 | TRBV3-1/TRBV3-2 | TRBD1 | CASSPTYRGPYGYTF | TGTGCCAGCAGCCCTACCTACAGGGGGCCCTATGGCTACACCTTC
- | TRBJ2-5 | TRBV19 | - | CASSPYGVQETQYF | TGTGCCAGTAGTCCCTACGGAGTTCAAGAGACCCAGTACTTC
- | TRBJ1-5 | TRBV7-9 | - | CASSTYRDQPQHF | TGTGCCAGCAGCACCTACAGAGATCAGCCCCAGCATTTT
- | TRBJ1-5 | TRBV6-5 | TRBD1 | CASVQGRNQPQHF | TGTGCCAGCGTACAGGGGCGCAATCAGCCCCAGCATTTT
- | TRBJ2-7 | TRBV25-1 | - | CASRSTYISYEQYF | TGTGCCAGCAGAAGCACTTATATCTCCTACGAGCAGTACTTC
- | TRBJ1-3 | TRBV5-5 | - | CASSPPGRPRGDTIYF | TGTGCCAGCAGCCCCCCTGGACGGCCCCGGGGAGACACCATATATTTT
few | TRBJ1-1 | TRBV7-8 | TRBD1 | CASSLGQGGTTEAFF | TGTGCCAGCAGCTTAGGACAGGGTGGGACCACTGAAGCTTTCTTT
- | TRBJ1-6 | TRBV4-1 | TRBD1 | CASSPSADRDNSPLHF | TGCGCCAGCAGCCCTTCCGCCGACAGGGACAATTCACCCCTCCACTTT
- | TRBJ2-7 | TRBV19 | TRBD1 | CASTPGQGAYEQYF | TGTGCCAGTACCCCGGGACAGGGGGCCTACGAGCAGTACTTC
- | TRBJ2-5 | TRBV7-9 | TRBD1 | CATGTEQETQYF | TGTGCCACCGGGACAGAACAAGAGACCCAGTACTTC
- | TRBJ1-2 | TRBV7-2 | - | CASSLAQFPNYGYTF | TGTGCCAGCAGCTTAGCGCAGTTTCCCAACTATGGCTACACCTTC
- | TRBJ1-4 | TRBV6-6 | TRBD1 | CASSEGQGPGGEKLFF | TGTGCCAGCAGCGAGGGACAGGGTCCGGGGGGTGAAAAACTGTTTTTT
- | TRBJ2-3 | TRBV5-5 | TRBD1 | CASSLGDRGVDTQYF | TGTGCCAGCAGCTTGGGGGACAGGGGGGTCGATACGCAGTATTTT
- | TRBJ1-3 | TRBV27 | TRBD1 | CASSPGTGVNTIYF | TGTGCCAGCAGTCCAGGGACAGGGGTAAACACCATATATTTT
- | TRBJ1-1 | TRBV7-9 | - | CASSYGAGLGTEAFF | TGTGCCAGCAGCTACGGTGCAGGGTTGGGCACTGAAGCTTTCTTT
- | TRBJ2-1 | TRBV5-1 | - | CASSLVGGGEQFF | TGCGCCAGCAGCTTGGTGGGAGGAGGTGAGCAGTTCTTC
- | TRBJ1-2 | TRBV7-2 | - | CASSPQPQKTVVGYTF | TGTGCCAGCAGCCCTCAACCGCAAAAGACAGTCGTCGGCTACACCTTC
few | TRBJ1-2 | TRBV14 | - | CASSRDGGYYGYTF | TGTGCCAGCAGCCGGGACGGGGGGTACTATGGCTACACCTTC
- | TRBJ1-4 | TRBV12-5 | - | CASAQNEKLFF | TGTGCTAGTGCCCAAAATGAAAAACTGTTTTTT
- | TRBJ2-1 | TRBV3-1/TRBV3-2 | - | CASTPSERGSYNEQFF | TGTGCCAGCACCCCGAGCGAGAGGGGGTCCTACAATGAGCAGTTCTTC
- | TRBJ2-3 | TRBV4-2 | TRBD1 | CASSHNQGAMTDTQYF | TGTGCCAGCAGCCATAATCAGGGGGCGATGACAGATACGCAGTATTTT
- | TRBJ1-5 | TRBV9 | TRBD1 | CASSSQGGSNQPQHF | TGTGCCAGCAGCTCACAGGGGGGGAGCAATCAGCCCCAGCATTTT
once | TRBJ2-1 | TRBV9 | TRBD1 | CASSAGDRGFYNEQFF | TGTGCCAGCAGCGCTGGGGACAGGGGGTTCTACAATGAGCAGTTCTTC
- | TRBJ1-1 | TRBV7-9 | - | CASSPLFYTEAFF | TGTGCCAGCAGCCCCCTATTTTACACTGAAGCTTTCTTT
- | TRBJ2-7 | TRBV7-6 | - | CASSRGTEAYEQYF | TGTGCCAGCAGCCGCGGGACAGAAGCCTACGAGCAGTACTTC
- | TRBJ1-6 | TRBV5-1 | - | CASSDRTTNSPLHF | TGCGCCAGCAGCGACAGGACGACTAATTCACCCCTCCACTTT
- | TRBJ2-1 | TRBV5-1 | TRBD2 | CASSFGLAASSYNEQFF | TGCGCCAGCAGCTTTGGACTAGCGGCGAGCTCCTACAATGAGCAGTTCTTC
once | TRBJ1-2 | TRBV30 | - | CAWSVTPIYGYTF | TGTGCCTGGAGTGTAACACCCATCTATGGCTACACCTTC
- | TRBJ1-5 | TRBV7-2 | - | CASSLGRGNQPQHF | TGTGCCAGCAGCTTAGGTCGGGGCAATCAGCCCCAGCATTTT
- | TRBJ1-2 | TRBV3-1/TRBV3-2 | - | CASSQRTRALVYGYTF | TGTGCCAGCAGCCAACGAACCCGTGCGTTGGTCTATGGCTACACCTTC
- | TRBJ1-1 | TRBV18 | - | CASSPGGVRTEAFF | TGTGCCAGCTCACCAGGAGGGGTTAGGACTGAAGCTTTCTTT
- | TRBJ2-4 | TRBV30 | TRBD1 | CAWSGATGGLYKNIQYF | TGTGCCTGGAGTGGGGCGACAGGGGGCCTCTACAAAAACATTCAGTACTTC
- | TRBJ2-7 | TRBV10-3 | - | CAISEEPGYEQYF | TGTGCCATCAGTGAGGAGCCCGGCTACGAGCAGTACTTC
- | TRBJ1-3 | TRBV7-6 | TRBD1 | CASSFGTGDSSSGNTIYF | TGTGCCAGCAGCTTTGGGACGGGGGACAGCTCCTCTGGAAACACCATATATTTT
- | TRBJ1-1 | TRBV5-8 | - | CASSSGVTTDYHTEAFF | TGTGCCAGCAGCTCGGGGGTCACTACAGACTATCACACTGAAGCTTTCTTT
- | TRBJ1-1 | TRBV7-2 | TRBD1 | CASSLKGQGARNEAFF | TGTGCCAGCAGCTTAAAAGGCCAGGGGGCGCGTAATGAAGCTTTCTTT
- | TRBJ2-7 | TRBV27 | TRBD2 | CASSSPSGRAIYEQYF | TGTGCCAGCAGTTCTCCTAGCGGGAGAGCAATCTACGAGCAGTACTTC
- | TRBJ2-2 | TRBV5-1 | TRBD1 | CASSSPGQGSTGELFF | TGCGCCAGCAGCTCCCCGGGACAGGGGTCCACCGGGGAGCTGTTTTTT
- | TRBJ2-1 | TRBV28 | TRBD2 | CASSPSGVYNEQFF | TGTGCCAGCAGCCCTAGCGGCGTCTACAATGAGCAGTTCTTC
- | TRBJ2-5 | TRBV6-5 | - | CASLRQWQETQYF | TGTGCCAGCCTGCGGCAGTGGCAAGAGACCCAGTACTTC
- | TRBJ1-5 | TRBV18 | - | CASSRLGGGNQPQHF | TGTGCCAGCTCACGATTAGGGGGGGGCAATCAGCCCCAGCATTTT
- | TRBJ1-1 | TRBV3-1/TRBV3-2 | - | CASSQAQDTEAFF | TGTGCCAGCAGCCAAGCACAGGACACTGAAGCTTTCTTT
- | TRBJ1-1 | TRBV12-3/TRBV12-4 | TRBD1 | CASSLVRGQESFF | TGTGCCAGCAGTTTAGTTAGGGGGCAGGAGTCTTTCTTT
- | TRBJ2-1 | TRBV18 | TRBD2 | CASSPPRGGLDNEQFF | TGTGCCAGCTCACCTCCACGGGGGGGCTTGGACAATGAGCAGTTCTTC
- | TRBJ1-2 | TRBV19 | - | CASRHNYGYTF | TGTGCCAGTAGACATAACTATGGCTACACCTTC
- | TRBJ1-1 | TRBV30 | - | CAWRQTTGRAEAFF | TGTGCCTGGAGGCAAACAACAGGGCGGGCTGAAGCTTTCTTT
- | TRBJ2-7 | TRBV5-1 | TRBD2 | CASSRGLAGESGQYF | TGCGCCAGCAGCCGGGGACTAGCGGGAGAGAGCGGTCAGTACTTC
- | TRBJ2-6 | TRBV7-9 | - | CASSSRVSRTTGANVLTF | TGTGCCAGCAGCTCCAGGGTTTCGCGGACTACTGGGGCCAACGTCCTGACTTTC